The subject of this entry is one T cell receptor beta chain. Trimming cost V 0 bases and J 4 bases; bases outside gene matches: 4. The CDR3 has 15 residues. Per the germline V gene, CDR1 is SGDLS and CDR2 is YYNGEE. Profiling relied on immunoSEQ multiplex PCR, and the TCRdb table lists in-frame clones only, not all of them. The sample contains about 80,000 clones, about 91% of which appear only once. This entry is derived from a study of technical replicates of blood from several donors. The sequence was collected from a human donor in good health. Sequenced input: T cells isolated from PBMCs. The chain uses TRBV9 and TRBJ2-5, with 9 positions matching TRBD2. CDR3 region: CASSVGLAVTETQYF. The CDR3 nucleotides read TGTGCCAGCAGCGTAGGACTAGCGGTTACAGAGACCCAGTACTTC.